Each of the 32 T cell receptor beta chains below was sequenced from the same sample in a study of T-cell memory formation after mild COVID-19. MiXCR was run by TCRdb on the 5' RACE reads, yielding one entry per CDR3 protein. The sample lists 400,000 to 450,000 distinct CDR3 sequences, about a sixth occurring once. The sequencing input was PBMCs or a T cell subset sorted from them (not recorded which). The origin of the receptors is a young man who had mild COVID-19 (a few samples of this study predate the infection). Cell type and time point are not known.

The rearrangement links TRBV10-3 to TRBJ1-1; the D is unclear. There are 15 residues in the CDR3. Per germline, CDR1 ENHRY and CDR2 SYGVKD. V was trimmed by 6 bases and J by 0 bases, leaving 14 bases between them. The CDR3 nucleotides are TGTGCCATCAGCTCCCCCGAGGTCATGAACACTGAAGCTTTCTTT. It codes for CAISSPEVMNTEAFF.

This clonotype was recorded a few times. This chain links TRBV28 with TRBJ1-2; D possibly corresponds to TRBD1 (6 bases). CDR3 length: 14 residues. Germline V gene data show CDR1 as MDHEN and CDR2 as SYDVKM. V lost 7 bases and J 2 bases, leaving 14 bases between the germline ends. The chain's CDR3 is CASKLRDTNYGYTF. The CDR3 DNA is TGTGCCAGCAAGCTCCGGGACACAAACTATGGCTACACCTTC.

This clonotype has a count of ten or more. The chain links TRBV7-6 to TRBJ2-1; 7 bases line up with TRBD1. Germline CDR1 is SGHVS and CDR2 is FNYEAQ. The CDR3 length is 14 residues. V was pared by 2 bases and J by 8 bases, with 6 bases of the junction left unmatched. CDR3 nucleotides: TGTGCCAGCAGCTTATCCCAGGGGGTATATGAGCAGTTCTTC. Protein: CASSLSQGVYEQFF. Supplemented by reference TRBV7-6 and TRBJ2-1, the full variable domain reads GAGVSQSPRYKVTKRGQDVALRCDPISGHVSLYWYRQALGQGPEFLTYFNYEAQQDKSGLPNDRFSAERPEGSISTLTIQRTEQRDSAMYRCASSLSQGVYEQFFGPGTRLTVL.

This clonotype occurred a few times. This chain's CDR3 is CASSPDEQIKAFF. In DNA, the CDR3 is TGTGCCAGCTCACCAGATGAACAGATTAAAGCTTTCTTT. The chain is built from TRBV18 and TRBJ1-1; no firm D call. The CDR3 consists of 13 residues. Germline CDR1 and CDR2: KGHSH and LQKENI. V lost 2 bases and J 9 bases, leaving 13 bases between the germline ends.

This clonotype was seen repeatedly, ten times or more. The gene calls are TRBV27 and TRBJ1-1, with TRBD1 identical over 8 bases. CDR1 is MNHEY, CDR2 SMNVEV, per germline (reference sequence). Trimming at V came to 4 bases and at J to 1 base, leaving 5 bases not matched to a gene. This CDR3 region has 15 residues. The CDR3 region has the DNA TGTGCCAGCAGTTCGGGGGGGACAGGGAACACTGAAGCTTTCTTT. Protein sequence: CASSSGGTGNTEAFF.

The V call is TRBV20-1, the J call TRBJ2-5; D is unresolved. Germline loops: CDR1 DFQATT, CDR2 SNEGSKA (reference sequence). This CDR3 is built from 12 residues. Trimming pared 5 bases from V and 5 bases from J, leaving 12 bases between. The CDR3 sequence: CSARKAGETQYF. DNA of the CDR3: TGCAGTGCTCGAAAGGCTGGGGAGACCCAGTACTTC.

In its sample, this clonotype was seen a few times. This chain uses TRBV5-1 with TRBJ2-7, with a possible D match to TRBD1 (7 bases). Trimming stripped 7 bases from V and 4 bases from J, with 18 bases between. CDR1 and CDR2 (germline): SGHRS, YFSETQ. The CDR3 runs to 14 residues. The CDR3 spells CASADAGQSYEQYF. CDR3 sequence (DNA): TGCGCCAGCGCTGACGCGGGACAGTCTTACGAGCAGTACTTC.

This rearrangement joins TRBV12-3 or TRBV12-4 to TRBJ2-3; 9 nucleotides line up with TRBD1. There are 15 residues in the CDR3. Trimming cost V 6 bases and J 3 bases; bases outside gene matches: 7. Here the CDR3 DNA reads TGTGCCAGCAGCGAACAGGGGGCAGGGACAGATACGCAGTATTTT. The encoded protein is CASSEQGAGTDTQYF.

This sequence joins TRBV28 and TRBJ2-6; TRBD1 agrees at 11 bases. Unmatched junction bases numbered 10, after V lost 5 bases and J lost 4 bases. This CDR3 has 18 amino acids. Germline V gene data show CDR1 as MDHEN and CDR2 as SYDVKM. The CDR3 region has the DNA TGTGCCAGCAGTACCTACCGGACAGGGGGCTCCGGGGCCAACGTCCTGACTTTC. Protein sequence: CASSTYRTGGSGANVLTF. Using reference TRBV28 and TRBJ2-6 for the parts outside the CDR3, the full variable domain is DVKVTQSSRYLVKRTGEKVFLECVQDMDHENMFWYRQDPGLGLRLIYFSYDVKMKEKGDIPEGYSVSREKKERFSLILESASTNQTSMYLCASSTYRTGGSGANVLTFGAGSRLTVL.

This clonotype was counted only a few times. CDR3 sequence: CASSLAPGEGYGYTF. The DNA of the CDR3 is TGTGCCAGCAGCTTGGCCCCAGGGGAGGGGTATGGCTACACCTTC. The chain employs TRBV5-5 and TRBJ1-2, with D possibly matching TRBD1 (6 bases). Trimming cost V 0 bases and J 5 bases, with 14 bases left between them. Germline V gives CDR1 SGHKS, CDR2 YYEKEE (reference sequence). The CDR3 is made up of 15 amino acids.

This clonotype was observed a handful of times. The chain links TRBV7-2 to TRBJ2-2, with 12 bases identical to TRBD1. This CDR3 has 15 amino acids. Per the germline V gene, CDR1 is SGHTA and CDR2 is FQGNSA. With 7 bases clipped from V and 6 bases from J, the junction kept 6 bases outside the gene matches. CDR3 sequence: CASTWGQGAAGELFF. Written as DNA, the CDR3 is TGTGCCAGCACCTGGGGACAGGGGGCGGCCGGGGAGCTGTTTTTT.

This chain uses TRBV3-1 with TRBJ2-5; no clear D gene. Between the trimmed V and J ends, which lost 3 bases and 5 bases, there was a span of 10 bases. The CDR3 consists of 13 residues. Per germline, CDR1 LGHDT and CDR2 YNNKEL (reference sequence). CDR3 nucleotides: TGTGCCAGCAGCCAGGCTGGGATTGAGACCCAGTACTTC. It translates to CASSQAGIETQYF.

The CDR3 spells CASSLWPSGDTIQETQYF. CDR3 bases: TGCGCCAGCAGCTTGTGGCCTAGCGGAGACACAATCCAAGAGACCCAGTACTTC. This chain links TRBV5-1 with TRBJ2-5; TRBD2 matches at 7 bases. CDR3 length: 18 residues. The germline CDR1 and CDR2 sequences are SGHRS and YFSETQ. V lost 1 base, J lost 1 base, and 13 bases stayed unmatched. Variable domain in full (rest from reference TRBV5-1 and TRBJ2-5): KAGVTQTPRYLIKTRGQQVTLSCSPISGHRSVSWYQQTPGQGLQFLFEYFSETQRNKGNFPGRFSGRQFSNSRSEMNVSTLELGDSALYLCASSLWPSGDTIQETQYFGPGTRLLVL.

This chain links TRBV4-3 with TRBJ1-1; D gene ambiguous. Deletions cut 1 base from V and 1 base from J, with 13 bases between. The CDR3 runs to 16 residues. Germline V gives CDR1 LGHNA, CDR2 YSLEER. Here the CDR3 reads CASSQVVLGWNTEAFF. In DNA, the CDR3 is TGCGCCAGCAGCCAAGTGGTGTTAGGTTGGAACACTGAAGCTTTCTTT.

This clonotype was counted between two and nine times. V usage is TRBV7-2 and J usage is TRBJ2-5, with 16 bases matching TRBD2. CDR1 is SGHTA, CDR2 FQGNSA, per germline. The CDR3 totals 18 residues. J was trimmed by 4 bases and V by 6 bases; bases with no gene match: 11. Here the CDR3 reads CASRRVGTSGGAGETQYF. The CDR3 DNA is TGTGCCAGCAGACGAGTAGGGACTAGCGGGGGGGCCGGAGAGACCCAGTACTTC.

The chain uses TRBV27 and TRBJ1-4; D remains unclear. V was clipped by 0 bases and J by 1 base, with 0 bases between them. The CDR3 totals 13 residues. The germline CDR1 and CDR2 sequences are MNHEY and SMNVEV (reference sequence). Here the CDR3 reads CASSLSTNEKLFF. The CDR3 nucleotides are TGTGCCAGCAGTTTATCAACTAATGAAAAACTGTTTTTT.

This clonotype was seen only a few times. The chain carries TRBV19 and TRBJ2-1, with D possibly matching TRBD2 (6 bases). The V and J ends lost 3 bases and 3 bases respectively, with 9 bases between them. This CDR3 region has 14 residues. CDR1 LNHDA and CDR2 SQIVND come from the germline V gene (reference sequence). CDR3 amino acids: CASSIGGLYNEQFF. The DNA of the CDR3 is TGTGCCAGTAGTATCGGGGGTCTCTACAATGAGCAGTTCTTC.

The chain has TRBV12-3 or TRBV12-4 and TRBJ1-4; D gene unclear. The CDR3 length is 14 residues. Trimming removed 4 bases from V and 4 bases from J, with 10 bases in between. The DNA for the CDR3 is TGTGCCAGCAGTTCCGGGGTTGATAATGAAAAACTGTTTTTT. It codes for CASSSGVDNEKLFF.

This rearrangement joins TRBV28 to TRBJ2-5; D may be TRBD1 or TRBD2 (5 bases each). This CDR3 has 13 residues. CDR1 and CDR2 from the germline V gene are MDHEN and SYDVKM. Trimming removed 8 bases from V and 4 bases from J, with 14 bases in between. For the CDR3, the DNA is TGTGCCAGCGAGAAGGGACGGGGAGAGACCCAGTACTTC. Translating it yields CASEKGRGETQYF.

The chain is built from TRBV4-1 and TRBJ1-2, with D possibly matching TRBD1 (5 bases). Per germline, CDR1 MGHRA and CDR2 YSYEKL. The CDR3 length is 18 residues. The V end was cut by 0 bases, the J end by 7 bases, with 24 bases between. The CDR3 region has the DNA TGCGCCAGCAGCCAAGATGCTGATGACGGGACCCTGGACGGTGGCTACACCTTC. Protein sequence: CASSQDADDGTLDGGYTF.

This clonotype has more than one count but fewer than ten. The chain employs TRBV4-1 and TRBJ1-5, with TRBD1 matching over 7 bases. With V trimmed by 1 base and J by 4 bases, 7 bases remained unmatched. The germline CDR1 and CDR2 sequences are MGHRA and YSYEKL. This CDR3 has 16 residues. The CDR3 region is CASSQVQGVGNQPQHF. In DNA, the CDR3 is TGCGCCAGCAGCCAAGTTCAGGGGGTTGGGAATCAGCCCCAGCATTTT.

The chain recombines TRBV5-1 with TRBJ2-7; TRBD2 is a possible D gene (7 bases). The V end lost 0 bases, the J end lost 5 bases, and 15 bases lay between the germline ends. The CDR3 covers 15 residues. Per germline, CDR1 SGHRS and CDR2 YFSETQ. The CDR3 sequence is CASSLEGGRGNEQYF. CDR3 sequence (DNA): TGCGCCAGCAGCTTGGAGGGGGGGCGCGGGAACGAGCAGTACTTC.

V gene TRBV5-1 combines with J gene TRBJ2-3, with 8 bases lining up with TRBD1. V was pared by 5 bases and J by 6 bases, with 2 bases of the junction left unmatched. This CDR3 comprises 12 residues. The V gene's germline CDR1 is SGHRS and CDR2 YFSETQ. The CDR3 spells CASRTGGDTQYF. In nucleotides, the CDR3 is TGCGCCAGCAGAACAGGGGGGGATACGCAGTATTTT.

This clonotype was detected a few times. This chain links TRBV20-1 with TRBJ2-3; D remains ambiguous. V was cut by 4 bases and J by 4 bases, with 6 bases left in between. The CDR3 runs to 11 residues. The germline V gene encodes CDR1 DFQATT and CDR2 SNEGSKA (reference sequence). CDR3 region: CSAKLADTQYF. The DNA for the CDR3 is TGCAGTGCTAAGCTTGCAGATACGCAGTATTTT.

This sequence joins TRBV10-3 and TRBJ1-4; D perhaps matches TRBD1 (5 bases). V was trimmed by 2 bases and J by 7 bases, leaving 11 bases between them. This CDR3 spans 14 amino acids. Germline lookup yields CDR1 ENHRY and CDR2 SYGVKD. CDR3 nucleotide sequence: TGTGCCATCAGTGAGGTCCAGGGCGGTGAAAAACTGTTTTTT. Translation: CAISEVQGGEKLFF.

Here the CDR3 reads CASAGGPNYGYTF. The CDR3 DNA sequence: TGTGCTAGTGCCGGCGGCCCAAACTATGGCTACACCTTC. The chain joins TRBV12-5 to TRBJ1-2; D gene uncertain. Trimming cost V 7 bases and J 2 bases, with 11 bases left between them. This CDR3 contains 13 residues. Germline values: CDR1 LGHNT, CDR2 FRNRAP.

This chain uses TRBV4-3 with TRBJ1-6, with no clear D. Germline V CDR1 and CDR2: LGHNA, YSLEER. The CDR3 totals 15 residues. Trimming took 2 bases from V and 7 from J, leaving 12 bases between them. The CDR3 DNA is TGCGCCAGCAGCCAACTTGAGGGTGGGAATTCACCCCTCCACTTT. Encoded protein: CASSQLEGGNSPLHF.

This chain joins TRBV7-9 and TRBJ2-5; TRBD1 matches at 7 bases. Germline values: CDR1 SEHNR, CDR2 FQNEAQ (reference sequence). The CDR3 runs to 15 residues. J lost 5 bases, V lost 2 bases, and 8 bases had no gene match. CDR3 sequence reads: CASSLILSGGETQYF. CDR3 DNA: TGTGCCAGCAGCTTAATTTTATCAGGGGGTGAGACCCAGTACTTC. Full variable domain (outside the CDR3, taken from reference TRBV7-9 and TRBJ2-5): DTGVSQNPRHKITKRGQNVTFRCDPISEHNRLYWYRQTLGQGPEFLTYFQNEAQLEKSRLLSDRFSAERPKGSFSTLEIQRTEQGDSAMYLCASSLILSGGETQYFGPGTRLLVL.

This clonotype was counted a few times. The V and J genes are TRBV7-9 and TRBJ2-1, with D perhaps matching TRBD1 (5 bases). Looked up from germline, CDR1 is SEHNR and CDR2 is FQNEAQ (reference sequence). V was cut by 4 bases and J by 3 bases, with 22 bases left in between. This CDR3 has 18 residues. CDR3 region: CASSSDPPGVTVYNEQFF. The DNA of the CDR3 is TGTGCCAGCAGCTCGGACCCCCCCGGCGTGACAGTCTACAATGAGCAGTTCTTC.

The CDR3: CASSLEPSWQGAGEQYF. The CDR3 bases are TGTGCCAGCAGCTTGGAACCATCGTGGCAGGGGGCGGGGGAGCAGTACTTC. J is TRBJ2-7 and V is TRBV5-6, with TRBD1 matching 8 bases. J lost 7 bases, V lost 0 bases, and 15 bases had no gene match. CDR3 length equals 17 residues. Germline loops: CDR1 SGHDT, CDR2 YYEEEE.

The chain employs TRBV29-1 and TRBJ2-3, with 8 bases identical to TRBD2. The ends lost 6 bases at V and 2 bases at J; junction bases unmatched: 4. CDR1 SQVTM and CDR2 ANQGSEA come from the germline V gene. This CDR3 contains 13 residues. CDR3 bases: TGCAGCGTCCTTAGCGGGGCCACAGATACGCAGTATTTT. Translated, it gives CSVLSGATDTQYF.

This clonotype was recorded a few times. The chain links TRBV4-1 to TRBJ2-1, with D maybe TRBD2 (5 bases). From germline, CDR1 is MGHRA and CDR2 YSYEKL. The V end lost 0 bases, the J end lost 9 bases, and 15 bases lay between the germline ends. There are 15 residues in the CDR3. The CDR3 DNA follows: TGCGCCAGCAGCCAAGATAACTACCCGGGGTTTGAGCAGTTCTTC. It encodes CASSQDNYPGFEQFF.